The sequence of this T cell receptor (beta chain) was determined in a study of T-cell memory formation after mild COVID-19. Overall study: TCR clusters were mostly confined to one donor each. Study results and caveats: Among CD4+ contracting clones, most were CM and EM, and CD8+ ones EMRA. A second wave expanding day 15 to 37 was CD4+-biased; contracting clones were balanced.

cDNA libraries for TCR alpha and TCR beta, carrying sample barcodes and UMIs, came from 5'RACE with constant-segment primers. In TCRdb, the 5' RACE reads were re-called with MiXCR into one record per CDR3 protein. The sample consists of around 450,000 distinct CDR3 sequences, 20% of them appearing once. About this clonotype itself: Antigen specificity is unknown.

Germline CDR1 and CDR2: SGHAT and FQNNGV. V was clipped by 5 bases and J by 4 bases, with 15 bases between them. CDR3 length: 15 amino acids. This TCR derives from an adult woman who had mild COVID-19 (a few samples of this study predate the infection). Cell type and time point are not known. The V call is TRBV11-2, the J call TRBJ2-1, with D possibly being TRBD2 (5 bases). The sample consisted of PBMCs or a T cell subset sorted from them (not recorded which). The DNA of the CDR3 is TGTGCCAGCAGCCCAACCCTAGGAGGTTACAATGAGCAGTTCTTC. Translated, it gives CASSPTLGGYNEQFF.